This TCR beta chain was recovered during a study of blood T cell repertoires in COVID-19. For this clone: The junction shows a germline mismatch at one end, possibly a read error.

Libraries were prepared by immunoSEQ multiplex PCR; TCRdb keeps only in-frame clonotypes and omits some of them. This table holds about 480,000 clones, around 89% found once. Germline CDR1 is SGHTA and CDR2 is FQGNSA. CDR3 length equals 17 residues. The sample taken for sequencing was PBMCs or T cells enriched from blood (not recorded which). The source is a woman aged 40 to 50 who had recovered from COVID-19. The J gene is TRBJ2-4, the V gene TRBV7-2, with 7 bases that match TRBD2. The CDR3 coding sequence is TGTGCCAGCACCTTATCTGGGGGAGGGTTAGCCAAAAACATTCAGTACTTC. It codes for CASTLSGGGLAKNIQYF.